The rows below give T cell receptor beta chains drawn from one sample of a study of cytomegalovirus exposure and HLA in healthy donors. TCRdb keeps only in-frame clones here, not all; method: immunoSEQ multiplex PCR. The table has about 220,000 clones, 88% seen once. Sequencing was carried out using PBMCs. Every receptor here comes from a woman under 30 in good health and CMV-seronegative. Both conserved end residues are trimmed from each CDR3. The order of the fields is V gene, J gene, D gene, CDR3 protein. D genes are given only for firm matches.

V gene: TRBV29-1
J gene: TRBJ2-6
D gene: NA
CDR3 protein: SVEKPGANVLT

V gene: TRBV6-6
J gene: TRBJ2-7
D gene: NA
CDR3 protein: ASSYSGGPYEQY

V gene: TRBV5-1
J gene: TRBJ2-1
D gene: TRBD2
CDR3 protein: ASSLGTSGSRVWVEQF

V gene: TRBV20-1
J gene: TRBJ2-5
D gene: NA
CDR3 protein: SANYGETQY

V gene: TRBV4-3
J gene: TRBJ2-3
D gene: NA
CDR3 protein: ASSQGDRRTSTDTQY

V gene: TRBV9
J gene: TRBJ2-7
D gene: NA
CDR3 protein: ASSKSAATTYEQY

V gene: TRBV6-5
J gene: TRBJ2-3
D gene: TRBD2
CDR3 protein: ASSYWGLGTDTQY

V gene: TRBV5-4
J gene: TRBJ1-5
D gene: TRBD1
CDR3 protein: ASSQGTGQSQPQH

V gene: TRBV20-1
J gene: TRBJ2-5
D gene: TRBD1
CDR3 protein: SATGGETQY

V gene: TRBV28
J gene: TRBJ1-4
D gene: TRBD1
CDR3 protein: ASSFQKGRQGGEKLF

V gene: TRBV27
J gene: TRBJ2-3
D gene: TRBD2
CDR3 protein: ASRSGRRTDTQY

V gene: TRBV28
J gene: TRBJ2-7
D gene: TRBD1
CDR3 protein: ASKDRGFGEQY

V gene: TRBV5-1
J gene: TRBJ2-7
D gene: TRBD1
CDR3 protein: ASSWRGTGSSYEQY

V gene: TRBV7-9
J gene: TRBJ1-1
D gene: NA
CDR3 protein: ASSPGTSMNTEAF

V gene: TRBV7-3
J gene: TRBJ2-7
D gene: TRBD1
CDR3 protein: ASSLRQGAFHEQY

V gene: TRBV18
J gene: TRBJ1-4
D gene: TRBD1
CDR3 protein: ASSRFFNQDRPQGEKLF

V gene: TRBV27
J gene: TRBJ1-2
D gene: NA
CDR3 protein: ASSLQGLYGYT

V gene: TRBV10-3
J gene: TRBJ2-6
D gene: NA
CDR3 protein: AISDVRASGANVLT

V gene: TRBV19
J gene: TRBJ1-4
D gene: TRBD1
CDR3 protein: ASSMGGTVDEKLF

V gene: TRBV6-1
J gene: TRBJ2-1
D gene: NA
CDR3 protein: ASSEQGTSYNEQF

V gene: TRBV28
J gene: TRBJ2-7
D gene: NA
CDR3 protein: ASSLFLRGAYEQY

V gene: TRBV27
J gene: TRBJ2-3
D gene: NA
CDR3 protein: ASGGATDTQY

V gene: TRBV6-5
J gene: TRBJ2-1
D gene: NA
CDR3 protein: ASSLNNEQF

V gene: TRBV6-5
J gene: TRBJ1-5
D gene: NA
CDR3 protein: ASSYSADSNQPQH

V gene: TRBV7-2
J gene: TRBJ1-3
D gene: NA
CDR3 protein: ASSLDGNSGNTIY

V gene: TRBV19
J gene: TRBJ2-7
D gene: TRBD2
CDR3 protein: ASSPGGGYEQY

V gene: TRBV4-3
J gene: TRBJ2-2
D gene: TRBD2
CDR3 protein: ASSPHVGGSSTGELF

V gene: TRBV5-6
J gene: TRBJ2-7
D gene: TRBD2
CDR3 protein: ASSLELAGGLEQY

V gene: TRBV10-3
J gene: TRBJ1-3
D gene: NA
CDR3 protein: AISESPGGGPGNTIY

V gene: TRBV6-1
J gene: TRBJ2-7
D gene: TRBD2
CDR3 protein: ASSEARLAGTYEQY

V gene: TRBV2
J gene: TRBJ2-7
D gene: TRBD1
CDR3 protein: ASRGQGAFHSGYEQY

V gene: TRBV5-8
J gene: TRBJ2-3
D gene: NA
CDR3 protein: ASSFSRADTQY

V gene: TRBV5-1
J gene: TRBJ1-2
D gene: TRBD1
CDR3 protein: ASTLTGGGDGYT

V gene: TRBV4-1
J gene: TRBJ2-7
D gene: TRBD1
CDR3 protein: ASSQIPGQLYEQY

V gene: TRBV7-9
J gene: TRBJ1-1
D gene: NA
CDR3 protein: ASSDLPSGQWEAF

V gene: TRBV19
J gene: TRBJ2-1
D gene: TRBD1
CDR3 protein: ASKTGGNNEQF

V gene: TRBV11-2
J gene: TRBJ2-7
D gene: NA
CDR3 protein: ASSLGGREQY

V gene: TRBV4-3
J gene: TRBJ2-5
D gene: TRBD2
CDR3 protein: ASSQDRVLAGVGETQY

V gene: TRBV11-3
J gene: TRBJ2-2
D gene: TRBD2
CDR3 protein: ASSFDASGRPGELF

V gene: TRBV11-2
J gene: TRBJ1-1
D gene: NA
CDR3 protein: ASSLVGVGKTEAF

V gene: TRBV19
J gene: TRBJ2-7
D gene: NA
CDR3 protein: ASSTEGVWYEQY

V gene: TRBV4-1
J gene: TRBJ2-1
D gene: TRBD2
CDR3 protein: ASSQFGGGSGNEQF

V gene: TRBV12-2
J gene: TRBJ2-5
D gene: NA
CDR3 protein: ASRLYPRSAGDQETQY

V gene: TRBV29-1
J gene: TRBJ2-7
D gene: TRBD2
CDR3 protein: SVGLLAGNYEQY

V gene: TRBV28
J gene: TRBJ2-3
D gene: TRBD1
CDR3 protein: ASSPPGRGLWDTQY

V gene: TRBV27
J gene: TRBJ2-3
D gene: TRBD2
CDR3 protein: ASSLALAGVDTQY